This paragraph covers one TCR beta chain sequence. Its antigen is unknown. This sample is drawn from a study of T cells in Graves' hyperthyroidism and ophthalmopathy. Study in general: Blood from the periphery was taken at initial diagnosis, before any treatment. Study-wide findings and caveats: Expanded thyroid clonotypes (above 0.001) were mostly also found in blood.

Pregnant or lactating patients were excluded, as were those with uncontrolled infection or other autoimmune disease. RNA transcripts provided the source from which TCR beta CDR3 regions were amplified. The HTBI primer set drove a first-round RT-PCR of the TCR CDR3. TCRdb re-analysed the multiplex PCR reads in MiXCR, keeping a single row per CDR3 protein. In the table there are nearly 750,000 distinct CDR3 sequences, about 35% of which are singletons. CDR3 length equals 13 residues. Trimming pared 6 bases from V and 6 bases from J, leaving 14 bases between. Germline lookup yields CDR1 SQVTM and CDR2 ANQGSEA.

This clonotype originated in a woman aged 40 to 49 with Graves' hyperthyroidism. Sequenced sample: blood. The chain employs TRBV29-1 and TRBJ2-2; D not resolved. The CDR3 region has the DNA TGCAGCGTCCGGAAAGAAGGCCCCGGGGAGCTGTTTTTT. Its protein is CSVRKEGPGELFF.